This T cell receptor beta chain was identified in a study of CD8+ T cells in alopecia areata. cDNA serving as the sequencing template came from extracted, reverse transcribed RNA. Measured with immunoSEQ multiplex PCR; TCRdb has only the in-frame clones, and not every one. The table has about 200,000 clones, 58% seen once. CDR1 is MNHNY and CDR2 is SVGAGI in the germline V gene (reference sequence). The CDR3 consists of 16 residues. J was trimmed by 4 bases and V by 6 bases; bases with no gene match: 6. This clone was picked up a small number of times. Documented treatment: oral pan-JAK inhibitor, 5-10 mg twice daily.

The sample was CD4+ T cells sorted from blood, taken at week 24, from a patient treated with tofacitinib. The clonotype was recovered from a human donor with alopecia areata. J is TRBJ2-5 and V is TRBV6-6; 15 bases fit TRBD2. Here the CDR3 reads CASSLRTSGGGETQYF. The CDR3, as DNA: TGTGCCAGCAGCTTACGGACTAGCGGGGGGGGAGAGACCCAGTACTTC.